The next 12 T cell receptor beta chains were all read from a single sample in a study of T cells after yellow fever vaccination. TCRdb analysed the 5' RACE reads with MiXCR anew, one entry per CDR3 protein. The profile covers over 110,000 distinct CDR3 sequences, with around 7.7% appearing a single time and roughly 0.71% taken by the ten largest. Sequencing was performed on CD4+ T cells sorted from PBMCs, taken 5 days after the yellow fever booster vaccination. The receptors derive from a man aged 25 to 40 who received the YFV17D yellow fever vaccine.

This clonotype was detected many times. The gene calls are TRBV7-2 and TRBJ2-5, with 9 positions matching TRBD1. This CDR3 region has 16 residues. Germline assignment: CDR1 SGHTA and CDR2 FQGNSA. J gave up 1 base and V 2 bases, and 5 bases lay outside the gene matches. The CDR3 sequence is CASSLKGQGPQETQYF. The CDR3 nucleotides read TGTGCCAGCAGCTTAAAGGGACAGGGACCCCAAGAGACCCAGTACTTC.

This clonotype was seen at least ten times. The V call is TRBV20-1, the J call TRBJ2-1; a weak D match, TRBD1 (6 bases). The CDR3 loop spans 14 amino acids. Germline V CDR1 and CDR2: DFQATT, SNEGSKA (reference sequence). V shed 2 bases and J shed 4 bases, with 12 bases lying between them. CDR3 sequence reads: CSARQQGIYNEQFF. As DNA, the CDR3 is TGCAGTGCTAGACAACAGGGAATATACAATGAGCAGTTCTTC.

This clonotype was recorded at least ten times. The CDR3 spells CASSFYLGELFF. CDR3 in DNA: TGTGCCAGCAGTTTTTATCTCGGGGAGCTGTTTTTT. The chain carries TRBV28 and TRBJ2-2, with D unclear. CDR3 size: 12 residues. V shed 3 bases and J shed 7 bases, with 6 bases lying between them. Germline V gene sequence: CDR1 MDHEN, CDR2 SYDVKM.

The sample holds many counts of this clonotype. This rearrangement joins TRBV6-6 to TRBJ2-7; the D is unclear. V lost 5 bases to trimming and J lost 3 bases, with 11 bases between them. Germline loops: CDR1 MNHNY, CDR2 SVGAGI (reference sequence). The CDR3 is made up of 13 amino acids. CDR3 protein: CASSIGPNYEQYF. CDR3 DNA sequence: TGTGCCAGCAGTATTGGGCCGAACTACGAGCAGTACTTC.

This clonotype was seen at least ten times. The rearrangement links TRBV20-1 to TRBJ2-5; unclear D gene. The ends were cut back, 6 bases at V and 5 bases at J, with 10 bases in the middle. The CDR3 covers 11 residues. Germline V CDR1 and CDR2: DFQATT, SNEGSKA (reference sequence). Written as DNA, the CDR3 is TGCAGTGCCTACCCGCTGGAGACCCAGTACTTC. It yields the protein CSAYPLETQYF.

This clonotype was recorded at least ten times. The CDR3 DNA follows: TGTGCCAGCAGCTCCCGGGACAGGAAAAATGGCTACACCTTC. It yields the protein CASSSRDRKNGYTF. The J gene is TRBJ1-2, the V gene TRBV7-2; 8 bases match TRBD1. From germline, CDR1 is SGHTA and CDR2 FQGNSA. V lost 4 bases to trimming and J lost 6 bases; unmatched junction nucleotides: 7. CDR3 length equals 14 residues.

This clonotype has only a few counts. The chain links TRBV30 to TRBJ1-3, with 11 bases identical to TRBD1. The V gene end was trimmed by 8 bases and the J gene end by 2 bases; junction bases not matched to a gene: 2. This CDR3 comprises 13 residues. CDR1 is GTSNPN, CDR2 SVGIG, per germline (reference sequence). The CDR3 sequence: CAEDRGPGNTIYF. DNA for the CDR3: TGTGCCGAGGACAGGGGGCCTGGAAACACCATATATTTT.

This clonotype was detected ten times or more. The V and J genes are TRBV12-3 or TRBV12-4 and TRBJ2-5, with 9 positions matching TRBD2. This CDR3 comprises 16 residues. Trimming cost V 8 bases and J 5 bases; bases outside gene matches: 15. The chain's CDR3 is CASPFPAGGPFETQYF. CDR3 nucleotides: TGTGCCAGCCCCTTCCCGGCGGGAGGGCCATTTGAGACCCAGTACTTC.

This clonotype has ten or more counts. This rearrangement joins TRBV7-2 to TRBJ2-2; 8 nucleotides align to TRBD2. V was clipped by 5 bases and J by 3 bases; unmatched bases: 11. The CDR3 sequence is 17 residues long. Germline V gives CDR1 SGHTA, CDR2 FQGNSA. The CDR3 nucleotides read TGTGCCAGCAGCCCATTAAGCGGGAGTTTTCACACCGGGGAGCTGTTTTTT. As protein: CASSPLSGSFHTGELFF.

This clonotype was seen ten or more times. The CDR3 DNA follows: TGCGCCAGCAGCTCTGGGGCAGGACAAGAGACCCAGTACTTC. Translation gives CASSSGAGQETQYF. The rearrangement joins TRBV5-1 to TRBJ2-5; possibly TRBD1 for D (5 bases). The CDR3 sequence is 14 residues long. CDR1 SGHRS and CDR2 YFSETQ come from the germline V gene. V dropped 3 bases and J dropped 2 bases, with 11 bases sitting between them. Filled out from reference TRBV5-1 and TRBJ2-5, the complete variable domain reads KAGVTQTPRYLIKTRGQQVTLSCSPISGHRSVSWYQQTPGQGLQFLFEYFSETQRNKGNFPGRFSGRQFSNSRSEMNVSTLELGDSALYLCASSSGAGQETQYFGPGTRLLVL.

CDR3 loop: CASSLGGQRAKNIQYF. DNA for the CDR3: TGTGCCAGCAGCTTGGGAGGACAGCGAGCCAAAAACATTCAGTACTTC. This chain uses TRBV5-4 with TRBJ2-4; possible D gene TRBD1, 6 bases. V was clipped by 0 bases and J by 0 bases, with 10 bases between them. In germline, CDR1 is SGHNT, CDR2 YYREEE (reference sequence). This CDR3 has 16 residues.

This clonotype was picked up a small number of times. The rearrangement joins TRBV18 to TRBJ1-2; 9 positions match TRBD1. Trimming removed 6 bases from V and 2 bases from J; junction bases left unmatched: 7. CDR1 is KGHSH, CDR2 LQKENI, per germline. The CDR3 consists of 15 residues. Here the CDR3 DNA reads TGTGCCAGCTCCCCCCGGGACAGGGCCAACTATGGCTACACCTTC. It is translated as CASSPRDRANYGYTF.